These 3 T cell receptor beta chains originate from one sample sequenced in a study of T cells in severe cutaneous drug reactions. Sequenced patients had Stevens-Johnson syndrome or toxic epidermal necrolysis caused by carbamazepine. Libraries were made by iRepertoire multiplex PCR with TCR subtype-specific primers for bulk and single-cell sequencing. TCRdb re-called the multiplex PCR reads and catalogs CDR3 proteins one per entry, DNA excluded. Its table records about 3,800 distinct CDR3 sequences. Sequencing was carried out using PBMCs. The origin of the receptors is a human donor with Stevens-Johnson syndrome, a severe cutaneous drug reaction.

Judged by frequency, this clonotype is medium-sized (0.01 to 0.1%). The chain couples TRBV7-6 to TRBJ2-1; TCRdb reports TRBD2, a call that lacks DNA to check it against. The CDR3 covers 14 residues. The V gene's germline CDR1 is SGHVS and CDR2 FNYEAQ. This CDR3 is CASSYRTSGDEQFF.

This clonotype is labeled medium-sized (0.01 to 0.1%) based on frequency. V gene TRBV9 combines with J gene TRBJ1-1; TCRdb's D gene call, TRBD1, goes unchecked for lack of DNA. Germline lookup yields CDR1 SGDLS and CDR2 YYNGEE. The CDR3 extends over 13 amino acids. CDR3 region: CASSSWGDTEAFF.

V usage is TRBV28 and J usage is TRBJ2-7; no DNA is available, so the TRBD2 call from TCRdb remains unchecked. The CDR3 consists of 17 residues. The germline CDR1 and CDR2 sequences are MDHEN and SYDVKM. The CDR3 reads CASSLSGGRDYLYEQYF.